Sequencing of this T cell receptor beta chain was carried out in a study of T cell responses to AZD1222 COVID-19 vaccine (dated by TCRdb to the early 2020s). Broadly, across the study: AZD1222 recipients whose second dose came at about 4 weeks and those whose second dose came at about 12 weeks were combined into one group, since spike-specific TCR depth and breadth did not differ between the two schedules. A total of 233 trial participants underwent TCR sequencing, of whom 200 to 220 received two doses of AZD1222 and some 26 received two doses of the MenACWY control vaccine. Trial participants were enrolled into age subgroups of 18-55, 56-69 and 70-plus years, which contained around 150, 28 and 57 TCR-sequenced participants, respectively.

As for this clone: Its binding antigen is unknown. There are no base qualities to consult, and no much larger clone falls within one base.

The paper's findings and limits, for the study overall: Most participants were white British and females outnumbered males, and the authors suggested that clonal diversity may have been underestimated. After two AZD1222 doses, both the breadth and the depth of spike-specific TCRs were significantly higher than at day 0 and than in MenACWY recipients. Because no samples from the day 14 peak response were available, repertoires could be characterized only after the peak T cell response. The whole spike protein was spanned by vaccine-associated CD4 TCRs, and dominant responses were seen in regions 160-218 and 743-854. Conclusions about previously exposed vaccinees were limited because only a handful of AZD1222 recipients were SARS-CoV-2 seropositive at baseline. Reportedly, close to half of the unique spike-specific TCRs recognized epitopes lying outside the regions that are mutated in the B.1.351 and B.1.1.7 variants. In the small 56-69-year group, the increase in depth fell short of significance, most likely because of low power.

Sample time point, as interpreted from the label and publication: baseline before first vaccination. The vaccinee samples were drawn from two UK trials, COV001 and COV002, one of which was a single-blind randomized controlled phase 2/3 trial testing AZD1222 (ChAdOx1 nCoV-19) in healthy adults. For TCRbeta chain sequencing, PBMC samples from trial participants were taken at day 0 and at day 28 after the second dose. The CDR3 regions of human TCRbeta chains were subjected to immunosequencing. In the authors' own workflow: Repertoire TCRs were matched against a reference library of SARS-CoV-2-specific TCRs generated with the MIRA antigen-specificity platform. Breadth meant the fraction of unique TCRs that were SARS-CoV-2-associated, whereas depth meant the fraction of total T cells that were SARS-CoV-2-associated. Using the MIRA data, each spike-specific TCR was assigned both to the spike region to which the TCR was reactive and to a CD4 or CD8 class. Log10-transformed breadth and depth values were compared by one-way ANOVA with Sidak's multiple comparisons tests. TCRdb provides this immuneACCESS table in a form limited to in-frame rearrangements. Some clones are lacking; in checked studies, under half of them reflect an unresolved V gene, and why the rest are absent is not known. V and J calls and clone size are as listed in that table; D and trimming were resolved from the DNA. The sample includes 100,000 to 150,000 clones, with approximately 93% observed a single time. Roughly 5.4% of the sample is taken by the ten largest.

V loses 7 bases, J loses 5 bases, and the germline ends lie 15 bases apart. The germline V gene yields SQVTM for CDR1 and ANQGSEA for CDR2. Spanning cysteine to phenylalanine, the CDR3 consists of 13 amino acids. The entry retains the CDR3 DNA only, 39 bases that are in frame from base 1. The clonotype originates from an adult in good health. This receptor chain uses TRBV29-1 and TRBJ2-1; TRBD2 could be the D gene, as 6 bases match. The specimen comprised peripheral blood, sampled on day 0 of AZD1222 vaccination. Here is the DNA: TGCAGCGCGGGACTTGCGTTGGACAATGAGCAGTTCTTC. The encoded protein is CSAGLALDNEQFF.